The entry below describes one T cell receptor beta chain. Produced via immunoSEQ multiplex PCR; TCRdb's table is partial and in-frame only. The repertoire consists of a few hundred thousand clones, with approximately 82% occurring once and the leading ten covering about 4.5%. V was cut by 1 base and J by 4 bases, with 4 bases left in between. Germline V lookup: CDR1 SGHDN, CDR2 FVKESK. The CDR3 extends over 12 amino acids. This record comes from a study of blood T cell repertoires in COVID-19. Source material: peripheral blood. This TCR was recovered from a man aged 55 to 70 who had recovered from COVID-19. The chain carries TRBV14 and TRBJ2-5; D unclear. The CDR3 sequence: CASSQGGETQYF. CDR3 in DNA: TGTGCCAGCAGCCAAGGAGGAGAGACCCAGTACTTC.